Listed here are 30 T cell receptor beta chains from one sample, sequenced in a study of blood T cell repertoires in COVID-19. Sequencing used immunoSEQ multiplex PCR; TCRdb keeps in-frame clones, though not all of them. The sample records some 150,000 clones, roughly 82% being singletons. Sample: peripheral blood. The origin of the receptors is a woman aged 50 to 60 in a cohort sampled during active or convalescent COVID-19.

The chain recombines TRBV6-6 with TRBJ1-2; TRBD1 matches 8 bases. Per germline, CDR1 MNHNY and CDR2 SVGAGI (reference sequence). This CDR3 has 15 amino acids. With V trimmed by 4 bases and J by 4 bases, 8 bases remained unmatched. CDR3 coding DNA: TGTGCCAGCAGTTCCCAGACAGGGGCCCTCTATGGCTACACCTTC. Residues: CASSSQTGALYGYTF.

The V gene is TRBV7-2, the J gene TRBJ2-3; TRBD2 agrees at 10 bases. The germline V gene encodes CDR1 SGHTA and CDR2 FQGNSA. CDR3 length: 16 residues. With V trimmed by 4 bases and J by 2 bases, 6 bases remained unmatched. The CDR3 loop is CASSSGLAVDTDTQYF. CDR3 nucleotides: TGTGCCAGCAGCTCAGGACTAGCGGTGGACACAGATACGCAGTATTTT.

The chain links TRBV18 to TRBJ2-7; D perhaps matches TRBD1 (5 bases). This CDR3 has 14 amino acids. Between the trimmed V and J ends, which lost 3 bases and 4 bases, there was a span of 13 bases. CDR1 and CDR2 from the germline V gene are KGHSH and LQKENI. The CDR3 DNA follows: TGTGCCAGCTCACCCGCATTGACAGTTTACGAGCAGTACTTC. Translation: CASSPALTVYEQYF.

The chain uses TRBV29-1 and TRBJ2-7; the D gene is possibly TRBD1 (5 bases). Germline lookup yields CDR1 SQVTM and CDR2 ANQGSEA. V lost 6 bases and J 2 bases, leaving 11 bases between the germline ends. The CDR3 is 12 amino acids. CDR3 in DNA: TGCAGCGTAAGCACAGGCACCTACGAGCAGTACTTC. Amino acid sequence: CSVSTGTYEQYF.

The rearrangement uses TRBV18 and TRBJ2-5; 7 bases are a match to TRBD1. Germline-derived CDR1 and CDR2 are KGHSH and LQKENI. V was clipped by 1 base and J by 3 bases; unmatched bases: 5. CDR3 length: 15 residues. The CDR3 protein is CASSPQGTAEETQYF. CDR3 nucleotides: TGTGCCAGCTCACCACAGGGGACAGCTGAAGAGACCCAGTACTTC.

CDR3 nucleotides: TGTGCCAGCTCACCACCGGGCAGGGTGGGTGAAGCTTTCTTT. Amino acid sequence: CASSPPGRVGEAFF. The J gene is TRBJ1-1, the V gene TRBV18, with D perhaps matching TRBD1 (5 bases). CDR1 KGHSH and CDR2 LQKENI come from the germline V gene. Trimming removed 0 bases from V and 7 bases from J, with 12 bases in between. This CDR3 has 14 amino acids. Based on the CDR3 plus reference TRBV18 and TRBJ1-1, the full variable domain is NAGVMQNPRHLVRRRGQEARLRCSPMKGHSHVYWYRQLPEEGLKFMVYLQKENIIDESGMPKERFSAEFPKEGPSILRIQQVVRGDSAAYFCASSPPGRVGEAFFGQGTRLTVV.

The gene calls are TRBV5-1 and TRBJ2-3, with TRBD1 as a possible D gene (6 bases). CDR1 and CDR2 (germline): SGHRS, YFSETQ. V gave up 2 bases and J gave up 2 bases, with 21 bases separating them. This CDR3 comprises 18 residues. CDR3 region: CASSFPLEVGAYTDTQYF. CDR3 nucleotides: TGCGCCAGCAGCTTCCCCTTAGAGGTGGGGGCTTACACAGATACGCAGTATTTT.

This chain connects TRBV5-6 to TRBJ1-1; D might be TRBD1 (6 bases). Between the trimmed V and J ends, which lost 6 bases and 3 bases, there was a span of 15 bases. Germline V gene sequence: CDR1 SGHDT, CDR2 YYEEEE. This CDR3 has 14 residues. CDR3 sequence (DNA): TGTGCCAGCACCCTTCCGACAGGTCACACTGAAGCTTTCTTT. Its translation is CASTLPTGHTEAFF.

The genes are TRBV27 and TRBJ1-4; a weak D match, TRBD1 (5 bases). CDR1 and CDR2 from the germline V gene are MNHEY and SMNVEV (reference sequence). Deletions cut 6 bases from V and 0 bases from J, with 14 bases between. The CDR3 covers 16 residues. In DNA form, the CDR3 reads TGTGCCAGCAGAACGGACGACAGTCCAACTAATGAAAAACTGTTTTTT. It encodes CASRTDDSPTNEKLFF.

The CDR3, as DNA: TGTGCCAGCAGCGTATTCTGGGGGAGGGGGAACACCGGGGAGCTGTTTTTT. Its protein product is CASSVFWGRGNTGELFF. This chain joins TRBV7-2 and TRBJ2-2; TRBD2 matches at 7 bases. The CDR3 is 17 amino acids. The germline V gene has CDR1 SGHTA and CDR2 FQGNSA. J was trimmed by 1 base and V by 5 bases; bases with no gene match: 10.

With regard to this clone: The same CDR3 is also encoded by other DNA sequences in this sample. The chain carries TRBV7-2 and TRBJ2-1, with D possibly being TRBD1 (6 bases). CDR1 SGHTA and CDR2 FQGNSA come from the germline V gene. Trimming removed 3 bases from V and 5 bases from J, with 8 bases in between. The CDR3 is 13 residues long. The CDR3 DNA reads TGTGCCAGCAGCTTCAACAGGGACAATGAGCAGTTCTTC. Translating it yields CASSFNRDNEQFF. Variable domain in full (rest from reference TRBV7-2 and TRBJ2-1): GAGVSQSPSNKVTEKGKDVELRCDPISGHTALYWYRQSLGQGLEFLIYFQGNSAPDKSGLPSDRFSAERTGGSVSTLTIQRTQQEDSAVYLCASSFNRDNEQFFGPGTRLTVL.

The J gene is TRBJ2-7, the V gene TRBV4-3, with D tentatively TRBD1 (5 bases). Germline V gives CDR1 LGHNA, CDR2 YSLEER. The V end lost 0 bases, the J end lost 9 bases, and 24 bases lay between the germline ends. There are 17 residues in the CDR3. The CDR3, as DNA: TGCGCCAGCAGCCAAGAGACGGCGGACACCTCCCTCACCGGGCAGTACTTC. Translation: CASSQETADTSLTGQYF.

This clone came up a few times. The chain recombines TRBV10-3 with TRBJ2-7; D is possibly TRBD2 (6 bases). The CDR3 spans 13 residues. With 4 bases removed from V and 3 bases from J, the gap between germline ends came to 10 bases. Germline-derived CDR1 and CDR2 are ENHRY and SYGVKD. CDR3 nucleotide sequence: TGTGCCATCAGTGTCGGAGGGTACTACGAGCAGTACTTC. Encoded protein: CAISVGGYYEQYF.

The CDR3 nucleotides read TGTGCCAGCAGTGGACAGGGTCTCTATGGCTACACCTTC. Protein: CASSGQGLYGYTF. The chain couples TRBV12-3 or TRBV12-4 to TRBJ1-2, with 8 nucleotides matching TRBD1. The CDR3 runs to 13 residues. V trimming: 5 bases; J trimming: 4 bases; junction bases outside the gene matches: 3.

This clone was counted a few times. The rearrangement links TRBV15 to TRBJ1-4; 8 bases are a match to TRBD1. Per the germline V gene, CDR1 is LNHNV and CDR2 is YYDKDF (reference sequence). This CDR3 comprises 16 residues. V shed 0 bases and J 7 bases; nucleotides not matched to a gene: 7. CDR3 DNA sequence: TGTGCCACCAGCAGAGATCCCGGACAGGGTTTTGAAAAACTGTTTTTT. It is translated as CATSRDPGQGFEKLFF.

The rearrangement uses TRBV12-3 or TRBV12-4 and TRBJ1-1, with TRBD1 identical over 9 bases. The CDR3 is made up of 13 amino acids. Trimming removed 6 bases from V and 4 bases from J; junction bases left unmatched: 3. CDR3 sequence: CASSLQGATEAFF. In nucleotides, the CDR3 is TGTGCCAGCAGCTTACAGGGGGCCACTGAAGCTTTCTTT.

V is TRBV24-1 and J is TRBJ2-1; 9 bases are shared with TRBD2. The CDR3 has 16 residues. Germline V lookup: CDR1 KGHDR, CDR2 SFDVKD. Germline trimming cut 3 bases from V and 7 bases from J; bases unmatched to any gene: 9. For the CDR3, the DNA is TGTGCCACCAGTGATACGCTCGGGACTAGCCCTAATGAGCAGTTCTTC. Translated, it gives CATSDTLGTSPNEQFF.

V usage is TRBV6-5 and J usage is TRBJ1-5; TRBD1 is a possible D gene (6 bases). The germline V gene encodes CDR1 MNHEY and CDR2 SVGAGI. The CDR3 extends over 14 amino acids. V lost 5 bases and J lost 3, with 11 bases in between. CDR3 in amino acids: CASSKTGINQPQHF. As DNA, the CDR3 is TGTGCCAGCAGTAAAACAGGGATCAATCAGCCCCAGCATTTT.

This clone showed up just a few times. The chain carries TRBV11-2 and TRBJ1-2, with 9 bases aligning to TRBD1. Per germline, CDR1 SGHAT and CDR2 FQNNGV. V lost 5 bases and J lost 0; bases outside the gene matches: 4. CDR3 size: 15 residues. Here the CDR3 reads CASSPRQGANYGYTF. In DNA form, the CDR3 reads TGTGCCAGCAGCCCGCGACAGGGGGCTAACTATGGCTACACCTTC.

The chain carries TRBV10-3 and TRBJ1-2; D is unclear. This CDR3 is 13 amino acids long. Trimming cost V 7 bases and J 2 bases, with 11 bases left between them. CDR1 and CDR2 (germline): ENHRY, SYGVKD. This chain's CDR3 is CAITAGRNYGYTF. As DNA, the CDR3 is TGTGCCATCACGGCGGGCAGAAACTATGGCTACACCTTC.

V and J are TRBV7-2 and TRBJ1-2; D is unresolved. This CDR3 spans 13 amino acids. Germline CDR1 reads SGHTA; CDR2 reads FQGNSA. Trimming cost V 5 bases and J 2 bases, with 9 bases left between them. The CDR3 reads CASSPRRNYGYTF. The CDR3 DNA is TGTGCCAGCAGCCCTCGCAGAAACTATGGCTACACCTTC.

This rearrangement joins TRBV19 to TRBJ1-2; D may be TRBD1 (6 bases). The CDR3 length is 12 residues. The germline V and J ends were trimmed by 5 bases and 13 bases, with 17 bases remaining between them. Per the germline V gene, CDR1 is LNHDA and CDR2 is SQIVND (reference sequence). DNA for the CDR3: TGTGCCAGTAGTCCCATGTCGGGGACAACCACCTTC. It specifies CASSPMSGTTTF. Combining the CDR3 with reference TRBV19 and TRBJ1-2 gives the whole variable domain DGGITQSPKYLFRKEGQNVTLSCEQNLNHDAMYWYRQDPGQGLRLIYYSQIVNDFQKGDIAEGYSVSREKKESFPLTVTSAQKNPTAFYLCASSPMSGTTTFGSGTRLTVV.

The count of this clone is one. V usage is TRBV2 and J usage is TRBJ1-1; the D gene is possibly TRBD1 (5 bases). The CDR3 length is 13 residues. V was trimmed by 5 bases and J by 8 bases, leaving 15 bases between them. CDR1 is SNHLY and CDR2 is FYNNEI in the germline V gene. Written as DNA, the CDR3 is TGTGCCAGCAGTCGGGGGTTCGGACGAGAAGCTTTCTTT. As protein: CASSRGFGREAFF. Drawing the rest from reference TRBV2 and TRBJ1-1, the complete variable domain is EPEVTQTPSHQVTQMGQEVILRCVPISNHLYFYWYRQILGQKVEFLVSFYNNEISEKSEIFDDQFSVERPDGSNFTLKIRSTKLEDSAMYFCASSRGFGREAFFGQGTRLTVV.

CDR3 residues: CASSPKGLADNQPQHF. CDR3 nucleotide sequence: TGTGCCAGTAGTCCAAAGGGCCTAGCCGACAATCAGCCCCAGCATTTT. This chain links TRBV19 with TRBJ1-5; D is unclear. There are 16 residues in the CDR3. The V gene lost 5 bases and the J gene lost 3 bases, with 17 bases spanning the gap. Germline loops: CDR1 LNHDA, CDR2 SQIVND (reference sequence).

The chain recombines TRBV7-9 with TRBJ2-7; the D gene is possibly TRBD2 (7 bases). Germline CDR1 SEHNR, CDR2 FQNEAQ (reference sequence). Trimming shortened V by 4 bases and J by 3 bases, and 13 bases separated the two germline ends. The CDR3 has 14 residues. The CDR3 spells CASSYRGALYEQYF. CDR3 sequence (DNA): TGTGCCAGCAGCTACCGGGGGGCCCTCTACGAGCAGTACTTC.

This clone was recorded once. The chain uses TRBV3-1 (or the pseudogene TRBV3-2) and TRBJ1-6; D possibly corresponds to TRBD1 (5 bases). Germline lookup yields CDR1 LGHDT and CDR2 YNNKEL (reference sequence). The CDR3 contains 13 residues. V was pared by 5 bases and J by 10 bases, with 12 bases between. The CDR3 spells CASSSGGESPLHF. CDR3 bases: TGTGCCAGCAGCAGCGGGGGAGAATCACCCCTCCACTTT.

This clone was seen only a few times. V gene TRBV5-4 combines with J gene TRBJ1-6, with D possibly TRBD1 on 5 matching bases. V was trimmed by 3 bases and J by 9 bases, leaving 13 bases between them. In germline, CDR1 is SGHNT, CDR2 YYREEE (reference sequence). CDR3 length: 14 residues. This CDR3 is CASSSGEIGSPLHF. The CDR3 DNA is TGTGCCAGCAGCTCGGGGGAGATTGGTTCACCCCTCCACTTT. Full variable domain (remainder filled in from reference TRBV5-4 and TRBJ1-6): ETGVTQSPTHLIKTRGQQVTLRCSSQSGHNTVSWYQQALGQGPQFIFQYYREEENGRGNFPPRFSGLQFPNYSSELNVNALELDDSALYLCASSSGEIGSPLHFGNGTRLTVT.

In its sample, this clone was seen once. This chain uses TRBV12-3 or TRBV12-4 with TRBJ2-7; D is perhaps TRBD2 (5 bases). CDR3 length: 12 amino acids. Trimming shortened V by 5 bases and J by 6 bases, and 11 bases separated the two germline ends. The CDR3 nucleotides are TGTGCCAGCAGTCCCCACGGGGTCGAGCAGTACTTC. As protein: CASSPHGVEQYF.

The chain couples TRBV29-1 to TRBJ1-2; D perhaps matches TRBD1 (5 bases). V was trimmed by 5 bases and J by 5 bases, leaving 15 bases between them. This CDR3 has 13 amino acids. Germline V gene data show CDR1 as SQVTM and CDR2 as ANQGSEA. The CDR3 sequence is CSVPATGYYGYTF. The CDR3 DNA is TGCAGCGTTCCGGCCACAGGTTATTATGGCTACACCTTC.

This clone was observed a few times. V is TRBV19 and J is TRBJ2-1; the match to TRBD2 covers 9 bases. Germline CDR1 is LNHDA and CDR2 is SQIVND (reference sequence). The CDR3 contains 15 residues. Trimming took 5 bases from V and 4 from J; bases not matched to a gene: 6. The CDR3 loop reads CASSASGAEYNEQFF. The CDR3 coding sequence is TGTGCCAGTAGTGCTAGCGGGGCCGAGTACAATGAGCAGTTCTTC. Full variable domain (remainder filled in from reference TRBV19 and TRBJ2-1): DGGITQSPKYLFRKEGQNVTLSCEQNLNHDAMYWYRQDPGQGLRLIYYSQIVNDFQKGDIAEGYSVSREKKESFPLTVTSAQKNPTAFYLCASSASGAEYNEQFFGPGTRLTVL.